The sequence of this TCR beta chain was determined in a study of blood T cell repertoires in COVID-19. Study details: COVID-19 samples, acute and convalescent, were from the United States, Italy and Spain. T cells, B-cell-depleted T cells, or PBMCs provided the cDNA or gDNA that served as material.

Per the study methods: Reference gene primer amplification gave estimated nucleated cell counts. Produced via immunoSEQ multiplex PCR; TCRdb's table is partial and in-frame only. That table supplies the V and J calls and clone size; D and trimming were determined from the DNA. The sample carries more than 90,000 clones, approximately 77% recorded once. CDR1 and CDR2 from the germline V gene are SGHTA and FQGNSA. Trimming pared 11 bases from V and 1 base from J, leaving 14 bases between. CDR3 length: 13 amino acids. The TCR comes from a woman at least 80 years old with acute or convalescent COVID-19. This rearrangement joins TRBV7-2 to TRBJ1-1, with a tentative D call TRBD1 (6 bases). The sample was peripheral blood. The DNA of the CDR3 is TGTGCCCACAGGGTCCCGCCGAACACTGAAGCTTTCTTT. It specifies CAHRVPPNTEAFF.